This T cell receptor beta chain is drawn from a study of cytomegalovirus exposure and HLA in healthy donors (dated by TCRdb to 2016 to 2017). Concerning the study at large: An earlier analysis of approximately 640 of the donors reported 250 to 350 Gb of sequence data and about 100 million unique TCR beta sequences from around 200 million T cells. Alongside the repertoire data, information on donor age, sex, ethnicity and CMV serostatus was compiled. Of the 398 genotyped donors, less than 85% were placed in the genetic ancestry cluster associated with self-reported Caucasian donors. Rather than using new phenotypic data, the later analysis identified candidate immune exposures from TCR beta sequences and from how often those sequences occurred across donors. A later analysis re-examined previously published TCR beta repertoires from 600 to 700 donors and added high-resolution HLA genotyping to investigate patterns of TCR occurrence. All discovery cohort repertoires had been generated using a single sequencing platform. To predict cytomegalovirus infection status, the study combined high-throughput TCR immunosequencing, statistical association of individual TCRs with disease status, and machine learning. Typing coverage differed by locus: A, B, C, DRB1 and DQB1 were typed in about 620-630 donors, DQA1 in roughly 510, DPA1 in 600 to 610, and DPB1 in around 490. In an earlier analysis of over 550 of the donors, high-throughput TCR beta sequencing was used to judge whether each TCR beta V gene segment behaved as functional or pseudogenic. The study aimed to test whether signatures of past pathogen exposure could be identified by cataloging public T cell receptors. Besides the first cohort of under 700 subjects, a separate validation cohort made up of 120 different subjects was used. A later genetic analysis used genome-wide SNP genotypes for about 55% of the 666 donors, treating that subset as a discovery cohort. An early release that covered about 600 HLA-typed donors contained around 300 gigabases of sequencing data and about 84 million unique TCR sequences. Because of strong linkage in the cohort, five DR-DQ haplotypes were treated as single units for association and clustering. The T cell repertoires of about 700 subjects were profiled by immunosequencing and related to cytomegalovirus serostatus. Class I and class II HLA loci were covered by the typing at four-digit resolution. Across 398 genotyped donors of the cohort, an average of approximately 200,000 unique TCR beta nucleotide sequences per donor were sequenced, and roughly a sixth of those sequences were non-productive.

A word on this clone: What this receptor recognizes is not known. No much larger clone is present one base from it, and per-base qualities are unavailable.

Results the study describes overall, beyond this receptor: Roughly uniform sequencing depth across donors was assumed in presence/absence analyses, although this assumption may not hold. A few of the identified cytomegalovirus-associated TCR beta chains were confirmed in vitro to be specific for cytomegalovirus antigens. A later analysis found that TCR association rates varied across HLA loci, with DRB1 alleles showing the most associated TCRs and HLA-C alleles the fewest. When HLA alleles, especially DR and DQ, strongly co-occurred, attributing TCR associations to individual alleles was difficult. According to a later analysis, most CMV-associated TCR beta chains appeared to be HLA-restricted, and the HLA associations seemed to be driven largely by CMV exposure. In a later genetic analysis, a missense DCLRE1C variant was associated with V-gene and J-gene trimming of TCR beta chains, and the association was replicated in an independent cohort. This cohort had only TCR beta chains sequenced, and the lack of alpha or paired-chain data limited which features could be detected. A cluster of highly shared sequence variants was judged likely to represent a technical artifact of the sequencing pipeline. Compared with equally common non-associated chains, HLA-associated TCR beta chains in a later analysis were more clonally expanded and had lower generation probabilities. The only immune exposure information available for the cohort was CMV serostatus. A further reported finding was that TCR beta sequences accurately predicted the HLA-A and HLA-B alleles for most subjects in the first cohort. Correlated functional status among segregating V segments might reflect linkage disequilibrium, but an unknown experimental factor could not be ruled out. Some IMGT-functional V segments, including TRBV6-2 and TRBV6-3, could not be told apart with the 87-base-pair reads, so those segments were excluded. Across donors, most TCR sequences were observed very rarely, whereas some public TCRs were present in many individuals. In the study, about 150 TCR beta chains were listed as associated with cytomegalovirus. In a later analysis, several top co-occurrence clusters were reported to appear linked to parvovirus B19, influenza, CMV and Epstein-Barr virus. It was suggested by the authors that the approach could potentially be generalized to other disease states and immunological phenotypes. In an earlier analysis of more than 500 of the donors, most TCR beta V segments appeared in productive rearrangements about 87% or about 30% of the time, broadly matching IMGT annotations. In a later genetic analysis, fewer N-insertions in productive TCRs were reported among donors in an Asian-associated ancestry cluster than the roughly 700-donor mean. In a later analysis, over 15,000 TCR beta sequences were associated with specific HLA alleles at a false discovery rate of 0.05. In both the original and validation cohorts, the classifier was reported to diagnose cytomegalovirus status with high specificity and sensitivity. Because counts were too low, 15 or so rarely observed V segments, including chromosome 9 orphons, were excluded from the earlier analysis of 500 to 700 of the donors. Because HLA typing was missing for some donors at each locus, association tests included only the typed subset.

At the junction V is shortened by 5 bases and J by 0 bases; bases outside the gene matches: 4. Sequences SGHRS (CDR1) and YFSETQ (CDR2) are obtained from the germline V gene. The CDR3 contains 15 residues, cysteine and phenylalanine counted. Here the CDR3 DNA is all that survives: 45 bases in frame from base 1. Receptor amplification or capture employed the immunoSEQ multiplex PCR assay. For the multiplex PCR, a mixture combining 60 forward primers for TCR Vbeta segments and 13 reverse primers for TCR Jbeta segments was used. Amplification of the CDR3 region of rearranged TCR beta genes was performed with a multiplex PCR assay on genomic DNA. Amplified TCR beta libraries were sequenced as 87-base-pair reads on the Illumina HiSeq System. Per the source publication's procedure: Across the 600 to 700 repertoires, a later analysis counted 80 million or so unique TCR beta chains, roughly 11 million of which were shared by at least two donors. Raw reads were error-corrected and collapsed into unique sequences with a nearest-neighbor algorithm that merged closely related sequences to remove PCR and sequencing errors. V, D and J gene segments were assigned by aligning CDR3 sequences to IMGT reference sequences. For a sequence to be retained, a match of at least six nucleotides to both a V gene segment and a J gene segment was required. A rearrangement was called productive if the CDR3 had no stop codons and remained in frame with V and J, and every other rearrangement was called non-productive. Following IMGT convention, CDR3 was defined as the stretch from the second conserved V-encoded cysteine to the conserved J-encoded phenylalanine. The earlier analysis of 587 of the donors excluded any sequence lacking an unambiguous match to a single V gene segment. An earlier analysis of about 590 of the donors classified V segments as functional when productive rearrangements were above 56.7% and as segregating when the standard deviation between donors was above 5%. A statistical classification framework was built to diagnose cytomegalovirus status from the catalog of TCR beta chain sequences. In a later analysis, V and J genes were assigned by comparing TCR nucleotide sequences against IMGT/GENE-DB human TR gene sequences. A later analysis assigned CDR3 sequences and most-parsimonious VDJ recombination scenarios with the TCRdist pipeline. In a later analysis, each TCR beta chain was defined by its CDR3 amino acid sequence together with its V-gene family, and reads without a unique V-gene family were excluded. In a later analysis, fewer than 650 highly shared, low-generation-probability nucleotide sequences were removed to address suspected cross-contamination and a sequencing artifact. In a later analysis, a clonal expansion index was calculated for each public chain from normalized within-repertoire ranks of inferred template counts. In a later analysis, generation probabilities were computed with a VDJ recombination model fitted to out-of-frame rearrangements, and the resulting probabilities were checked against IGoR. In a later analysis, TCR-TCR, TCR-HLA and TCR-CMV co-occurrence was scored with hypergeometric tests, and a repertoire-size bias correction was applied to TCR pairs. A later analysis estimated false discovery rates by permuting HLA or CMV assignments 20 times. In a later analysis, co-occurring TCRs were grouped using DBSCAN, with TCRdist sequence similarity added in when clustering inside HLA-allele-positive subsets. For co-occurrence clustering, repertoires with fewer than 30,000 or more than 120,000 public chains were excluded, along with four or five repertoires with anomalous nucleotide sharing. The table was pulled from immuneACCESS by TCRdb, which kept in-frame rearrangements only. Such tables lose some clones; where checked, under half of the loss comes from unresolved V genes, and the rest has no known cause. The DNA was the basis for D and trimming; V, J and clone size are from that table. The sample table lists roughly 70,000 clones, around 76% of them with a count of one. The top ten hold around 6% of the sample.

The cohort consisted of fewer than 700 healthy bone marrow donors. At the time of sampling, all cohort members were nominally healthy, though unrecorded immune exposures were likely present. The donor tested CMV seronegative and was one of the 352 seronegative cohort members. Every donor gave a peripheral blood sample, and the peripheral blood mononuclear cells from that sample were used for TCR beta sequencing. The Qiagen DNeasy Blood Extraction Kit was used to extract genomic DNA from the blood cell samples. The TCR sequence derives from a man aged 45 to 65 in good health and CMV-seronegative. The sequenced sample consisted of PBMCs. The chain joins TRBV5-1 to TRBJ2-1, and 8 junction bases match TRBD1. The CDR3: CASSSTGGSYNEQFF. The DNA sequence is as follows: TGCGCCAGCAGTTCAACAGGGGGCTCCTACAATGAGCAGTTCTTC. The reference TRBV5-1 and TRBJ2-1 proteins fill in what lies around the CDR3, so the full variable domain reads KAGVTQTPRYLIKTRGQQVTLSCSPISGHRSVSWYQQTPGQGLQFLFEYFSETQRNKGNFPGRFSGRQFSNSRSEMNVSTLELGDSALYLCASSSTGGSYNEQFFGPGTRLTVL.